These 6 T cell receptor beta chains share one sample of origin, sequenced in a study of T-cell reconstitution after alpha-beta-depleted transplantation in children. A TCRbeta library incorporating unique molecular identifiers was prepared. One entry per CDR3 protein results from TCRdb running MiXCR on the PCR reads. Here the sample spans about 280,000 distinct CDR3 sequences, 11% being singletons. Sequenced here: peripheral blood, sampled 180 days after TCRalphabeta/CD19-depleted stem cell transplant. The origin of the receptors is a male patient between 2 and 10 years old who had a stem cell transplant for chronic granulomatous disease, so the T cells may come from the graft donor.

Ten or more counts support this clonotype. V and J are TRBV28 and TRBJ1-5; D gene ambiguous. With 3 bases removed from V and 7 bases from J, the gap between germline ends came to 7 bases. Germline lookup yields CDR1 MDHEN and CDR2 SYDVKM. The CDR3 runs to 12 residues. Written as DNA, the CDR3 is TGTGCCAGCAGTTTCGGCAGGCAGCCCCAGCATTTT. Protein product: CASSFGRQPQHF.

This clonotype was seen at least ten times. The V gene is TRBV9, the J gene TRBJ2-5, with D possibly being TRBD1 (5 bases). Germline-derived CDR1 and CDR2 are SGDLS and YYNGEE. The V end was cut by 5 bases, the J end by 2 bases, with 13 bases between. The CDR3 extends over 14 amino acids. CDR3 nucleotide sequence: TGTGCCAGCAGTCCCAACCAGGGACAAGAGACCCAGTACTTC. Translated, it gives CASSPNQGQETQYF.

This clonotype was seen a single time. At one end the junction does not follow the germline gene, possibly because of a read error. The V and J genes are TRBV12-3 or TRBV12-4 and TRBJ2-7; D gene unclear. CDR3 size: 15 residues. This chain's CDR3 is CASSFQGSPFYELYF. The CDR3 nucleotides read TGTGCCAGCAGTTTCCAAGGATCCCCATTCTACGAGCTGTACTTC.

This clonotype showed up many times. The chain carries TRBV25-1 and TRBJ2-5; 8 bases fit TRBD2. J was trimmed by 3 bases and V by 3 bases; bases with no gene match: 6. The CDR3 spans 15 residues. Germline V lookup: CDR1 MGHDK, CDR2 SYGVNS. The DNA of the CDR3 is TGTGCCAGCAGTGATTTGGTAGCGGGAAAAGAGACCCAGTACTTC. Its translation: CASSDLVAGKETQYF.

This clonotype was seen at least ten times. This chain links TRBV7-2 with TRBJ2-7, with D perhaps given as TRBD1 or TRBD2 (5 bases each). Germline V lookup: CDR1 SGHTA, CDR2 FQGNSA. Trimming removed 5 bases at V and 5 bases at J, with 22 bases between. There are 16 residues in the CDR3. The CDR3 reads CASSHSERGWGNEQYF. The CDR3 DNA sequence: TGTGCCAGCAGCCACTCCGAACGGGGTTGGGGGAACGAGCAGTACTTC.

This clonotype has at least ten counts. The V call is TRBV29-1, the J call TRBJ1-1; D not resolved. Per the germline V gene, CDR1 is SQVTM and CDR2 is ANQGSEA. Trimming stripped 6 bases from V and 1 base from J, with 9 bases between. The CDR3 has 12 amino acids. CDR3 sequence (DNA): TGCAGCGTCTTCAACTCGAACACTGAAGCTTTCTTT. It codes for CSVFNSNTEAFF.